The clone carrying this T cell receptor beta chain was counted only a few times. Its antigen is unidentified. This specimen comes from a study of T cell repertoires in cytomegalovirus infection. Overall study findings and caveats: The ex vivo response was dominated by HLA-C-restricted CMV-specific TCR beta clonotypes.

The CDR3 consists of 16 residues. The ends were cut back, 1 base at V and 3 bases at J, with 19 bases in the middle. Per germline, CDR1 DFQATT and CDR2 SNEGSKA (reference sequence). TCRdb reprocessed the reads with MiXCR, giving one entry per CDR3 protein. The sample records about 600,000 distinct CDR3 sequences, roughly a quarter being singletons. This receptor was taken from a human donor in good health (CMV status not recorded). Some clones in this sample may be carry-over from other donors' samples. V and J are TRBV20-1 and TRBJ2-7, with a possible D match to TRBD1 (6 bases). The material sequenced was CD8+ T cells from PBMCs. The chain's CDR3 is CSARVGPGRGGYEQYV. CDR3 DNA sequence: TGCAGTGCTAGAGTCGGGCCTGGCAGGGGTGGCTACGAGCAGTACGTC.